Described below is a single T cell receptor beta chain sequence and its context. Some clones are missing from TCRdb's copy, which holds only in-frame ones; the method was immunoSEQ multiplex PCR. The sample comprises over 60,000 clones, around 91% of which are singletons, and roughly 0.7% rests with the top ten. The data originate from a study of T cell changes during pregnancy in multiple sclerosis. This CDR3 has 14 amino acids. From germline, CDR1 is SGHNT and CDR2 YYREEE (reference sequence). Between the trimmed V and J ends, which lost 0 bases and 4 bases, there was a span of 10 bases. This chain uses TRBV5-4 with TRBJ1-1, with D maybe TRBD1 (5 bases). The source is a female donor in good health, enrolled as a control in a pregnancy study. Material: peripheral blood, obtained in the third trimester of pregnancy. DNA of the CDR3: TGTGCCAGCAGCTTGGAGGCAGGGATCACTGAAGCTTTCTTT. As protein: CASSLEAGITEAFF.